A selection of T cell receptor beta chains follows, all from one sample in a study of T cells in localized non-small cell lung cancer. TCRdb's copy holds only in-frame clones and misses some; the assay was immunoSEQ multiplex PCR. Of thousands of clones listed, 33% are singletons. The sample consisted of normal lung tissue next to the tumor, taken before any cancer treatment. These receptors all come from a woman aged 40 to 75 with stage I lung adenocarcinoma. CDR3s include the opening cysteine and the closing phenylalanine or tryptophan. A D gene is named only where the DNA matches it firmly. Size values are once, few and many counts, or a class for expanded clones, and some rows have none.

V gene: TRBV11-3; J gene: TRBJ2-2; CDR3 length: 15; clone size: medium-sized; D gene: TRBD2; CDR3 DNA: TGTGCCAGCAGCTTTCGAACCTTAGCGGGCGGGGAGCTGTTTTTT; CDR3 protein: CASSFRTLAGGELFF
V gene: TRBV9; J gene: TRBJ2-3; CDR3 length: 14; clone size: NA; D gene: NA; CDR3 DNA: TGTGCCAGCAGCTTAGTGCCGCGGGCAGATACGCAGTATTTT; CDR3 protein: CASSLVPRADTQYF
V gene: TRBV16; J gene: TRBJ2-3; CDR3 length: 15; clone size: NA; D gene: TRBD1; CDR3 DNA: TGTGCCAGCAGCCAGGGACAGCGAAACACAGATACGCAGTATTTT; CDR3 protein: CASSQGQRNTDTQYF
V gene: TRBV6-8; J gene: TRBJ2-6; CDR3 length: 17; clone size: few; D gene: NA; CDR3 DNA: TGTGCCATCACTGATCCCGACGGAAGCTCTGGGGCCAACGTCCTGACTTTC; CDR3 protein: CAITDPDGSSGANVLTF
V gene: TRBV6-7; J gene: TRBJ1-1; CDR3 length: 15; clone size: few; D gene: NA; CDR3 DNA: TGTGCCAGCAGTTACGGCGGATGGAAGAACACTGAAGCTTTCTTT; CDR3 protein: CASSYGGWKNTEAFF
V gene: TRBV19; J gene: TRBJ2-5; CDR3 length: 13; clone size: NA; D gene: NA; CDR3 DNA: TGTGCCAGTAGCCCGACTGGCGGAGAGACCCAGTACTTC; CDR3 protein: CASSPTGGETQYF
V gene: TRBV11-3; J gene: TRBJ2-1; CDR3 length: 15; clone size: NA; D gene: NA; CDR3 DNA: TGTGCCAGCAGCCGAGGGGGGTCGGCCTACAATGAGCAGTTCTTC; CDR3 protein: CASSRGGSAYNEQFF
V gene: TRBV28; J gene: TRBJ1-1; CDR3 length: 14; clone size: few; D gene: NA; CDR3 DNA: TGTGCCAGCAGTTTATGGGGAAGGGGTACTGAAGCTTTCTTT; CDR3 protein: CASSLWGRGTEAFF
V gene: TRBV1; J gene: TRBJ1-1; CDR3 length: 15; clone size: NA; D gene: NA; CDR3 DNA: TGCGCCAGCAGCCAAGAGACAGCAACGAACACTGAAGCTTTCTTT; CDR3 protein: CASSQETATNTEAFF
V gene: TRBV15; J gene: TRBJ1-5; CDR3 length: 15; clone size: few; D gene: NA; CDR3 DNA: TGTGCCACCAGCAGAGAAGGACTTAGCAATCAGCCCCAGCATTTT; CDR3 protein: CATSREGLSNQPQHF
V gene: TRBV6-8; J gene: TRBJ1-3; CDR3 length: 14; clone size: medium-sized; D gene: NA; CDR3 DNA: TGTGCCAGCAGTGATGGGTTATCTGGAAACACCATATATTTT; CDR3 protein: CASSDGLSGNTIYF
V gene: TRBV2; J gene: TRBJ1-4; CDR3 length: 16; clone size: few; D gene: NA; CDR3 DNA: TGTGCCAGCAAGGCCCCTCCGGGACCGAGGAATGAAAAACTGTTTTTT; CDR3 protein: CASKAPPGPRNEKLFF
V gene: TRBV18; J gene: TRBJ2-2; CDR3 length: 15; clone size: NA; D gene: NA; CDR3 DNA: TGTGCCAGCTCACCTGGGGGCGCGAACACCGGGGAGCTGTTTTTT; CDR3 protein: CASSPGGANTGELFF
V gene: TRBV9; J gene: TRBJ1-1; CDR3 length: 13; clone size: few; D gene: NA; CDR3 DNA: TGTGCCAGCAGCAAAGGGACTCTAGTTGAAGCTTTCTTT; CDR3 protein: CASSKGTLVEAFF
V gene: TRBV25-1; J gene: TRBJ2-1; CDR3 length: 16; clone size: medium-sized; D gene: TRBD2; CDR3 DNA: TGTGCCAGCAGTGATTCAGCTAGCGGGAGCGACAATGAGCAGTTCTTC; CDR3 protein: CASSDSASGSDNEQFF
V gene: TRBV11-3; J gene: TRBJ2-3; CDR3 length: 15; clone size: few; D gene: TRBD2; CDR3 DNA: TGTGCCAGCAGCTTATCCTGGACTAGCGCAGATACGCAGTATTTT; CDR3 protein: CASSLSWTSADTQYF
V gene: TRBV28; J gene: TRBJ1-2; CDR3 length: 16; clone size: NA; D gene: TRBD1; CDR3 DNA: TGTGCCAGCAGTTCCACAGGGGCGGAGGCTAACTATGGCTACACCTTC; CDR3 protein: CASSSTGAEANYGYTF
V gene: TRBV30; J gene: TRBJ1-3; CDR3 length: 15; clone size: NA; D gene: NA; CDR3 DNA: TGTGCCTGGAGTGTAGGGGGAACCGCTGGAAACACCATATATTTT; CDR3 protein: CAWSVGGTAGNTIYF
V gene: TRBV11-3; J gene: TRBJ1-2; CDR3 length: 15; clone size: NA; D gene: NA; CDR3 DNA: TGTGCCAGCAGCCAATTGGCAGGGATGGGTTATGGCTACACCTTC; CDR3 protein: CASSQLAGMGYGYTF
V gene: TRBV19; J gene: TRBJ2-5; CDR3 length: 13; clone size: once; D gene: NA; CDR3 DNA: TGTGCCAGTAGGGAAGGTAATGGAGAGACCCAGTACTTC; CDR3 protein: CASREGNGETQYF
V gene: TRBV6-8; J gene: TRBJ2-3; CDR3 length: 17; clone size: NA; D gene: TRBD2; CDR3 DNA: TGTGCCAGCAGTTACTCGAGGTTGCGGGGGGGCCTCGATACGCAGTATTTT; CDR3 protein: CASSYSRLRGGLDTQYF
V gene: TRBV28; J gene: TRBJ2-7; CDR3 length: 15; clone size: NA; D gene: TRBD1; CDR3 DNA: TGTGCCAGCAGTTTATCACTAGGGGGCGTCTACGAGCAGTACTTC; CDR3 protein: CASSLSLGGVYEQYF
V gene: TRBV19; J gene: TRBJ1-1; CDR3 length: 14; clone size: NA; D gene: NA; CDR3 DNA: TGTGCCAGTAGTAAGAGTAGCCAGAACACTGAAGCTTTCTTT; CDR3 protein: CASSKSSQNTEAFF
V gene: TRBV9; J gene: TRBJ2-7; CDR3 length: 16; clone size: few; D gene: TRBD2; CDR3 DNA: TGTGCCAGCAGCCCCGGACTAGCGGAACCTCCTCACGAGCAGTACTTC; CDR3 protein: CASSPGLAEPPHEQYF
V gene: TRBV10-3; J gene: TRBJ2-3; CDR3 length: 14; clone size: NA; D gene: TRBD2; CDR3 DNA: TGTGCCATCAGTGAGACTAGCGCGGGGGATACGCAGTATTTT; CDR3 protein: CAISETSAGDTQYF
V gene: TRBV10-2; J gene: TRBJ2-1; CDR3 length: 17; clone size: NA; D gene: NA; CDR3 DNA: TGCGCCAGCAGTGAGACTCTAAAGCGGAGCTCCTACAATGAGCAGTTCTTC; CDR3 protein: CASSETLKRSSYNEQFF
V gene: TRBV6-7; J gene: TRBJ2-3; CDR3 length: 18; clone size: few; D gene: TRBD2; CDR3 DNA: TGTGCCAGCAGTGAAGAGGAACTAGCGGGAGATCGCACAGATACGCAGTATTTT; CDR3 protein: CASSEEELAGDRTDTQYF
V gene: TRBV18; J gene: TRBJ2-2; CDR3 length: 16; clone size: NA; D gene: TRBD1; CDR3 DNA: TGTGCCAGCTCACCAGGGACAGGGGGCATGGCCGGGGAGCTGTTTTTT; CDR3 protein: CASSPGTGGMAGELFF
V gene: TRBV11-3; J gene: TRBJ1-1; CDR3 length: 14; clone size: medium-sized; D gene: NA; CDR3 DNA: TGTGCCAGCAGCTTGTACGGTGAGAACACTGAAGCTTTCTTT; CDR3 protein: CASSLYGENTEAFF
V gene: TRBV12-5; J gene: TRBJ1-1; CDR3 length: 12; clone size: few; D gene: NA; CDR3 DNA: TGTGCTAGTGGTTTGGGGCAGACTGAAGCTTTCTTT; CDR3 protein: CASGLGQTEAFF
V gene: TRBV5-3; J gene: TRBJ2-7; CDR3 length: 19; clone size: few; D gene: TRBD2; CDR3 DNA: TGTGCCAGAAGCTTGGAGTCTAGCGGTCCCGATTCCGGTGAACTCGAGCAGTACTTC; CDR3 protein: CARSLESSGPDSGELEQYF
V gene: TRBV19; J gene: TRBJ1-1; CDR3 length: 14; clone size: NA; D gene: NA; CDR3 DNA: TGTGCCGTAGCGAGTCAGGTCGGGAGCACTGAAGCTTTCTTT; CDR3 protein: CAVASQVGSTEAFF
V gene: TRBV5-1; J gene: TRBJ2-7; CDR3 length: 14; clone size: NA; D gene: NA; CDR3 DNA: TGCGCCAGCAGCTTAGCGGGCCCCGGGCACGAGCAGTACTTC; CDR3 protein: CASSLAGPGHEQYF
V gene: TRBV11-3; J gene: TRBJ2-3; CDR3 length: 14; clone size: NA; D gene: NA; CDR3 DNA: TGTGCCAGCAGCTTAGGGGGCAGCACAGATACGCAGTATTTT; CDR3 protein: CASSLGGSTDTQYF
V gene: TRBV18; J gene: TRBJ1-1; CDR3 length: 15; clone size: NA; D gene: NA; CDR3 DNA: TGTGCCAGCTCTAACTCGCCGGGACAGAACACTGAAGCTTTCTTT; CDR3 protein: CASSNSPGQNTEAFF
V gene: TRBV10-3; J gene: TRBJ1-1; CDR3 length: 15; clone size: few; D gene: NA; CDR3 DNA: TGTGCCATCAGTGAGTCAGGGGTAAAGAATTCTGAAGCTTTCTTT; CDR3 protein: CAISESGVKNSEAFF
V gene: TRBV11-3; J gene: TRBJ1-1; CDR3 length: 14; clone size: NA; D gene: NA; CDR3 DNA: TGTGCCAGCAGCCCGCAGGGTTCTCGCACTGAAGCTTTCTTT; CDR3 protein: CASSPQGSRTEAFF
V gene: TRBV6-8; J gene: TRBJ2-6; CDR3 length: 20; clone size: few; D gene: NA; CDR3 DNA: TGTGCCAGCAGTTCTGGTGTCGAGTTCCTTGGGTTTGCTGGGGCCAACGTCCTGACTTTC; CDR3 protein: CASSSGVEFLGFAGANVLTF
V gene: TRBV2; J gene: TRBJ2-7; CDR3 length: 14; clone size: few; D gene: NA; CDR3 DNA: TGTGCCAGCAGCGCGGGACTCGAATCCTACGAGCAGTACTTC; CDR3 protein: CASSAGLESYEQYF
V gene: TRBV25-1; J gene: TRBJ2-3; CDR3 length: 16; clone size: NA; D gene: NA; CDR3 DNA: TGTGCCAGCAGTGATTTTCGACGGGAAAGCACAGATACGCAGTATTTT; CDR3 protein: CASSDFRRESTDTQYF
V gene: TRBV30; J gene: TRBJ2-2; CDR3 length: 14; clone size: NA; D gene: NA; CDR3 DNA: TGTGCCTGGAGTGAGGGTCCGGGAGCCGGGGAGCTGTTTTTT; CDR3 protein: CAWSEGPGAGELFF
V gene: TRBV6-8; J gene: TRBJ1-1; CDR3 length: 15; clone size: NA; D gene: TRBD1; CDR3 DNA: TGTGCCAGCAGGTGGACAGGGGGCCTGAACACTGAAGCTTTCTTT; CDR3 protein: CASRWTGGLNTEAFF
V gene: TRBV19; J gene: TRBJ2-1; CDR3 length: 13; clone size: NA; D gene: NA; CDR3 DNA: TGTGCCAGTCACCAATCGAGCTACAATGAGCAGTTCTTC; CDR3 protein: CASHQSSYNEQFF
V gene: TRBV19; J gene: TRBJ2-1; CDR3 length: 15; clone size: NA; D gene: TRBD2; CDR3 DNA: TGTGCCAGTAGTATCGGTGCGGGGGGGCTCAATGAGCAGTTCTTC; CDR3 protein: CASSIGAGGLNEQFF
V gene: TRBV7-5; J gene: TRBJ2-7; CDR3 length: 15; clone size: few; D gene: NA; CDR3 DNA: TGTGCCAGCAGCCGCCGGGAGGGTGTGACCTACGAGCAGTACTTC; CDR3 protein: CASSRREGVTYEQYF
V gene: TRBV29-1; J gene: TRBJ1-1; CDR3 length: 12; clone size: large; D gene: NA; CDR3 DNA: TGCAGCGTGATTGGGGGGGCTACTGAAGCTTTCTTT; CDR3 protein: CSVIGGATEAFF
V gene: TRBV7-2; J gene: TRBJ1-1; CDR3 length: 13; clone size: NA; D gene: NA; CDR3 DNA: TGTGCCAGCAGCTATACGTCGAACACTGAAGCTTTCTTT; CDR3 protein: CASSYTSNTEAFF
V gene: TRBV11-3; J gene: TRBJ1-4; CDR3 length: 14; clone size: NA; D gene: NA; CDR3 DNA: TGTGCCAGCAGCTTTGAAAGCGGGGAAGAAAAACTGTTTTTT; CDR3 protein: CASSFESGEEKLFF
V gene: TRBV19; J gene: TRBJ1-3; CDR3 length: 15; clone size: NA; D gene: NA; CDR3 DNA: TGTGCCAGTAGTACAGACAGCTACTCTGGAAACACCATATATTTT; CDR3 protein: CASSTDSYSGNTIYF
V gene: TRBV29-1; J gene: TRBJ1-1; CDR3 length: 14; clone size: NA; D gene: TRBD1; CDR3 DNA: TGCAGCGTTCTTCGACAGGGGTGGAACACTGAAGCTTTCTTT; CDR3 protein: CSVLRQGWNTEAFF
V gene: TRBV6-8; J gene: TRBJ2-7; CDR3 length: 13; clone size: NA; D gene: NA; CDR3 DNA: TGTGCCAGCCTAGGATCGGACGGTTACGAGCAGTACTTC; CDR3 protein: CASLGSDGYEQYF
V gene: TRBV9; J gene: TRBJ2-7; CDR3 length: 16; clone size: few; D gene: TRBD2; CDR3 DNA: TGTGCCAGCAATAGGGGCAGGACTAGCGGGACCTACGAGCAGTACTTC; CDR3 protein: CASNRGRTSGTYEQYF